Here is one TCR beta chain with its context. These data belong to a study of early T cells in non-severe SARS-CoV-2 infection. The CDR3 has 15 amino acids. The V and J ends lost 1 base and 0 bases respectively, with 7 bases between them. Per germline, CDR1 LGHDT and CDR2 YNNKEL (reference sequence). A single record per CDR3 protein comes from TCRdb applying MiXCR to the 5' RACE reads. The table lists about 77,000 distinct CDR3 sequences, 16% of them singletons. The sequencing input was whole blood. The sequence derives from an adult who was a healthcare worker with PCR-confirmed SARS-CoV-2 infection or an uninfected control (not recorded which). V is TRBV3-1 and J is TRBJ2-1; no clear D gene. CDR3 coding DNA: TGTGCCAGCAGCCAAGTAGGAGACTCCTACAATGAGCAGTTCTTC. It is translated as CASSQVGDSYNEQFF.